The 2 T cell receptor beta chains below come from one sample, sequenced in a study of lymphopenia after photon versus proton radiotherapy. TCRdb's copy holds only in-frame clones and misses some; the assay was immunoSEQ multiplex PCR. The sample yields about 16,000 clones, more than 75% seen once. The sequencing used peripheral blood, collected from a patient treated with proton-based radiotherapy. Every receptor here comes from a man between 70 and 80 years old with pancreatic cancer.

The J gene is TRBJ2-1, the V gene TRBV11-2, with D perhaps TRBD1 (8 bases). V dropped 4 bases and J dropped 4 bases, with 17 bases sitting between them. The CDR3 totals 16 residues. In germline, CDR1 is SGHAT, CDR2 FQNNGV. CDR3 sequence: CASSWVGQGGYNEQFF. The CDR3 DNA is TGTGCCAGCAGCTGGGTCGGACAGGGAGGGTACAATGAGCAGTTCTTC.

The chain uses TRBV19 and TRBJ2-5; D assignment may be TRBD1 or TRBD2 (5 bases each). This CDR3 is 15 amino acids long. Germline CDR1 and CDR2: LNHDA and SQIVND (reference sequence). Trimming left V 5 bases short and J 9 bases short, with 22 bases between. The CDR3 DNA reads TGTGCCAGTAGTTCCCAGGGACCGGTGCGGCGGTCCCAGTACTTC. This translates into CASSSQGPVRRSQYF.